This T cell receptor (beta chain) appears in the sequencing data of a study of cytomegalovirus exposure and HLA in healthy donors (dated by TCRdb to 2016 to 2017). About the investigation overall: An earlier analysis of roughly 630 of the donors reported roughly 270 Gb of sequence data and roughly 110 million unique TCR beta sequences from 150 million to 200 million T cells. Roughly 300 gigabases of sequencing data and approximately 80 million unique TCR sequences were included in an early release covering 550 to 650 HLA-typed donors. Of the 300 to 400 genotyped donors, 81% fell in the genetic ancestry cluster associated with self-reported Caucasian donors. The study aimed to test whether signatures of past pathogen exposure could be identified by cataloging public T cell receptors. The study used immunosequencing to profile the T cell repertoires of approximately 650 subjects and linked those repertoires to cytomegalovirus serostatus. A separate validation cohort of roughly 130 different subjects was used in addition to the roughly 700-subject first cohort. To predict cytomegalovirus infection status, the study brought together high-throughput TCR immunosequencing, statistical association of individual TCRs with disease status, and machine learning. A later analysis re-examined previously published TCR beta repertoires from 600 to 700 donors and added high-resolution HLA genotyping to investigate patterns of TCR occurrence. The later analysis used no new phenotypic data to find candidate immune exposures, relying instead on TCR beta sequences and their occurrence across donors. To decide whether each TCR beta V gene segment behaved as functional or pseudogenic, an earlier analysis of some 600 of the donors relied on high-throughput TCR beta sequencing. Alongside the repertoire data, information on donor age, sex, ethnicity and CMV serostatus was compiled. In a later genetic analysis, genome-wide SNP genotypes for about three fifths of the roughly 670 donors were used, and that subset was treated as a discovery cohort. All discovery cohort repertoires had been generated on a single sequencing platform. Both class I and class II loci were covered by HLA typing, at four-digit resolution. The number of typed donors differed by locus: about 629-630 for A, B, C, DRB1 and DQB1; 522 for DQA1; approximately 600 for DPA1; and around 490 for DPB1. Roughly 5 DR-DQ haplotypes were handled as single units for association and clustering because linkage in the cohort was strong. On average, roughly 240,000 unique TCR beta nucleotide sequences were sequenced per donor among more than 350 genotyped donors of the cohort, with around 19% of those sequences being non-productive.

In total, roughly 670 healthy bone marrow donors made up the cohort. At the time of sampling, every cohort member was nominally healthy, though immune exposures that went unrecorded were likely present. The donor tested CMV seropositive, placing the donor among the approximately 310 seropositive members of the cohort. A peripheral blood sample was provided by each donor, and peripheral blood mononuclear cells were used for TCR beta sequencing. The Qiagen DNeasy Blood Extraction Kit was used to extract genomic DNA from the blood cell samples. What the study reported, not specific to this receptor: In a later analysis, most CMV-associated TCR beta chains were found to appear HLA-restricted, with HLA associations seemingly driven largely by CMV exposure. Linkage disequilibrium might explain the correlated functional status among segregating V segments, but an unknown experimental factor could not be ruled out. The study listed 164 TCR beta chains as associated with cytomegalovirus. Immune exposure information for the cohort was limited to CMV serostatus. In a later analysis, HLA-associated TCR beta chains showed more clonal expansion and lower generation probabilities than non-associated chains that were equally common. According to a later analysis, TCR association rates differed among HLA loci, with DRB1 alleles showing the most associated TCRs and HLA-C alleles showing the fewest. Some IMGT-functional V segments, including TRBV6-2 and TRBV6-3, could not be distinguished by the 87-base-pair reads and were therefore excluded. In an earlier analysis of around 500 of the donors, most TCR beta V segments appeared in productive rearrangements about 90% or about 30% of the time, broadly matching IMGT annotations. Strong co-occurrence of HLA alleles, especially DR and DQ, made assigning TCR associations to individual alleles difficult. Roughly uniform sequencing depth across donors was assumed in presence/absence analyses, although this assumption may not hold. The classifier was reported to diagnose cytomegalovirus status with high specificity and sensitivity in both the original and validation cohorts. This cohort had only TCR beta chains sequenced, and the lack of alpha or paired-chain data limited which features could be detected. Three of the identified cytomegalovirus-associated TCR beta chains were confirmed in vitro to be specific for cytomegalovirus antigens. A later analysis associated 15,000 to 20,000 TCR beta sequences with specific HLA alleles at a false discovery rate of 0.05. According to a later analysis, parvovirus B19, influenza, CMV and Epstein-Barr virus appeared linked to several top co-occurrence clusters. Most TCR sequences were observed very rarely across donors, whereas some public TCRs were present in many individuals. A cluster of highly shared sequence variants was judged likely to be a technical artifact of the sequencing pipeline. In a later genetic analysis, fewer N-insertions in productive TCRs were reported among donors in an Asian-associated ancestry cluster than the 666-donor mean. According to the authors, the approach could potentially be generalized to other disease states and immunological phenotypes. A further reported finding was that TCR beta sequences accurately predicted the HLA-A and HLA-B alleles for most subjects in the first cohort. Because HLA typing was unavailable for some donors at each locus, only the typed subset was used in association tests. The earlier analysis of 587 of the donors excluded roughly 16 rarely observed V segments, including chromosome 9 orphons, because counts were too low. V-gene and J-gene trimming of TCR beta chains was associated with a missense DCLRE1C variant in a later genetic analysis, and the association was replicated in an independent cohort.

About this clone itself: This clone's antigen is unknown. A junction end diverges from the germline sequence, so it may reflect a read error.

Receptor libraries were prepared by the immunoSEQ multiplex PCR assay. For the multiplex PCR, a mixture combining 60 forward primers for TCR Vbeta segments and 13 reverse primers for TCR Jbeta segments was used. The CDR3 region of rearranged TCR beta genes was amplified from genomic DNA with a multiplex PCR assay. The amplified TCR beta libraries were sequenced on the Illumina HiSeq System as 87-base-pair reads. Under the source paper's analysis protocol: Across the 500 to 700 repertoires, a later analysis counted tens of millions of unique TCR beta chains, around 11 million of which were shared by at least two donors. A nearest-neighbor algorithm error-corrected the raw reads and collapsed the reads into unique sequences, merging closely related sequences to remove PCR and sequencing errors. To assign V, D and J gene segments, CDR3 sequences were aligned to IMGT reference sequences. For a sequence to be retained, at least a six-nucleotide match to both a V gene segment and a J gene segment was required. A rearrangement counted as productive if the CDR3 had no stop codons and remained in frame with V and J, and every other rearrangement counted as non-productive. CDR3 was defined by IMGT convention, running from the second conserved V-encoded cysteine to the conserved J-encoded phenylalanine. The earlier analysis of approximately 500 of the donors excluded sequences that lacked an unambiguous match to a single V gene segment. In an earlier analysis of a few hundred of the donors, V segments were called functional above 56.7% productive rearrangements and were called segregating when the between-donor standard deviation exceeded 5%. A statistical classification framework was built to diagnose cytomegalovirus status from the catalog of TCR beta chain sequences. In a later analysis, V and J genes were assigned by comparing TCR nucleotide sequences against IMGT/GENE-DB human TR gene sequences. The TCRdist pipeline was used in a later analysis to assign CDR3 sequences and most-parsimonious VDJ recombination scenarios. In a later analysis, each TCR beta chain was defined by its CDR3 amino acid sequence together with its V-gene family, and reads lacking a unique V-gene family were excluded. To address suspected cross-contamination and a sequencing artifact, a later analysis removed roughly 580 highly shared, low-generation-probability nucleotide sequences. In a later analysis, a clonal expansion index was calculated for each public chain from normalized within-repertoire ranks of inferred template counts. Generation probabilities in a later analysis came from a VDJ recombination model fitted to out-of-frame rearrangements, and those results were checked against IGoR. Hypergeometric tests were used in a later analysis to score TCR-TCR, TCR-HLA and TCR-CMV co-occurrence, with a repertoire-size bias correction applied to the TCR pairs. A later analysis estimated false discovery rates by permuting HLA or CMV assignments 20 times. In a later analysis, co-occurring TCRs were grouped using DBSCAN, and TCRdist sequence similarity was added for clustering within HLA-allele-positive subsets. For co-occurrence clustering, repertoires with fewer than 30,000 or more than 120,000 public chains were excluded, along with roughly 5 repertoires with anomalous nucleotide sharing. The source is immuneACCESS, and TCRdb retained only in-frame sequences with V and J called. Part of the clones is not carried over; for the studies checked, unresolved V genes explain less than half of this, and the remainder is unexplained. V, J and clone size were drawn from that table, and D and trimming were deduced from the DNA. Here the sample has 75,000 to 100,000 clones; around 80% occur a single time. The ten most abundant clones make up about 5% of the sample.

From the cysteine through the phenylalanine, the CDR3 covers 17 amino acids. Left in the record is the CDR3 DNA by itself, 51 bases read in frame from the first base. As encoded in the germline V gene (reference sequence), CDR1 is SEHNR while CDR2 is FQNEAQ. Sequencing was carried out using PBMCs. The V and J genes are TRBV7-9 and TRBJ1-2; the D gene assignment is ambiguous. The source of this sequence is a man in his forties in good health and CMV-seropositive. For the CDR3, the sequence is CSSSLTSRPLANYGYTF. The nucleotide sequence is TGTTCCAGCAGCTTAACCTCCCGACCGCTAGCTAACTATGGCTACACCTTC. Joined to the reference TRBV7-9 and TRBJ1-2 proteins, this CDR3 gives the full variable domain: DTGVSQNPRHKITKRGQNVTFRCDPISEHNRLYWYRQTLGQGPEFLTYFQNEAQLEKSRLLSDRFSAERPKGSFSTLEIQRTEQGDSAMYLCSSSLTSRPLANYGYTFGSGTRLTVV.